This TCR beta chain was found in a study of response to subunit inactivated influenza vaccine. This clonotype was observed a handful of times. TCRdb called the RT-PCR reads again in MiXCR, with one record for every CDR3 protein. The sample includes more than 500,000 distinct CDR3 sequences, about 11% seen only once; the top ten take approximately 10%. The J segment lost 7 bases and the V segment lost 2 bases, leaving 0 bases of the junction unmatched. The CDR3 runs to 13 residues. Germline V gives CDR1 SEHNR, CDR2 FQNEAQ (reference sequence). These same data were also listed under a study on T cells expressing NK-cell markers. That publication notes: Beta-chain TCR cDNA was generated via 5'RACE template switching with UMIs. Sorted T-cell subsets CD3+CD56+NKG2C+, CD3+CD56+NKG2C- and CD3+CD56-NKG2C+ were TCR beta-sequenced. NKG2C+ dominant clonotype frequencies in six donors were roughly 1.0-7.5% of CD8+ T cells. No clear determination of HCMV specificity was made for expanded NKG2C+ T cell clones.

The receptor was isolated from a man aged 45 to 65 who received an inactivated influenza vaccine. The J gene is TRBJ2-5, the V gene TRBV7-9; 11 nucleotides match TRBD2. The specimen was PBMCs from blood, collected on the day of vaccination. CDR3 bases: TGTGCCAGCAGCTTAACTAGCGGGGGGACCCAGTACTTC. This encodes CASSLTSGGTQYF.